One sample yielded the 27 T cell receptor beta chains listed below, sequenced in a study of blood T cell repertoires in COVID-19. Profiled with immunoSEQ multiplex PCR; TCRdb holds only in-frame clones, not every one. This sample has around 150,000 clones, with approximately 90% found just once. Material for sequencing was peripheral blood. The receptor source for this set is a woman between 65 and 79 years old with COVID-19, enrolled during active disease.

V is TRBV7-2 and J is TRBJ1-3; D is perhaps TRBD1 (5 bases). The length of the CDR3 is 14 residues. From germline, CDR1 is SGHTA and CDR2 FQGNSA. V was cut by 5 bases and J by 0 bases, with 8 bases left in between. CDR3 in DNA: TGTGCCAGCAGCCAGGGTCCCTCTGGAAACACCATATATTTT. This translates into CASSQGPSGNTIYF. The whole variable domain, remainder taken from reference TRBV7-2 and TRBJ1-3, is GAGVSQSPSNKVTEKGKDVELRCDPISGHTALYWYRQSLGQGLEFLIYFQGNSAPDKSGLPSDRFSAERTGGSVSTLTIQRTQQEDSAVYLCASSQGPSGNTIYFGEGSWLTVV.

The chain recombines TRBV5-4 with TRBJ2-2; 9 bases match TRBD1. The germline V gene encodes CDR1 SGHNT and CDR2 YYREEE (reference sequence). J lost 3 bases, V lost 4 bases, and 4 bases had no gene match. This CDR3 comprises 15 residues. CDR3 in amino acids: CASSQQGAYTGELFF. Written as DNA, the CDR3 is TGTGCCAGCAGCCAACAGGGGGCTTACACCGGGGAGCTGTTTTTT. Drawing the rest from reference TRBV5-4 and TRBJ2-2, the complete variable domain is ETGVTQSPTHLIKTRGQQVTLRCSSQSGHNTVSWYQQALGQGPQFIFQYYREEENGRGNFPPRFSGLQFPNYSSELNVNALELDDSALYLCASSQQGAYTGELFFGEGSRLTVL.

This clone was found a few times. This sequence joins TRBV19 and TRBJ1-1; 8 positions match TRBD1. The CDR3 is made up of 16 amino acids. The V and J ends lost 5 bases and 0 bases, in that order; junction bases with no gene match: 8. Germline CDR1 LNHDA, CDR2 SQIVND (reference sequence). CDR3: CASSASTGAMNTEAFF. The CDR3 DNA reads as TGTGCCAGTAGTGCCTCGACAGGGGCCATGAACACTGAAGCTTTCTTT.

The J gene is TRBJ2-7, the V gene TRBV5-4; 7 bases fit TRBD2. V lost 4 bases, J lost 0 bases, and 1 base stayed unmatched. The CDR3 runs to 13 residues. Looked up from germline, CDR1 is SGHNT and CDR2 is YYREEE (reference sequence). CDR3 amino acids: CASSRDYSYEQYF. CDR3 nucleotides: TGTGCCAGCAGCCGGGACTACTCCTACGAGCAGTACTTC.

The J gene is TRBJ1-3, the V gene TRBV28; D not resolved. This CDR3 comprises 13 residues. The germline CDR1 and CDR2 sequences are MDHEN and SYDVKM. Between the trimmed V and J ends, which lost 5 bases and 3 bases, there was a span of 8 bases. This CDR3 is CASSPTNGNTIYF. CDR3 sequence (DNA): TGTGCCAGCAGTCCCACAAATGGAAACACCATATATTTT.

There are a few counts of this clone. The chain employs TRBV2 and TRBJ1-2, with D possibly being TRBD1 (5 bases). Trimming shortened V by 8 bases and J by 3 bases, and 7 bases separated the two germline ends. The germline CDR1 and CDR2 sequences are SNHLY and FYNNEI. The length of the CDR3 is 11 residues. CDR3 sequence reads: CASVRDYGYTF. The CDR3, as DNA: TGTGCCAGCGTCAGGGACTATGGCTACACCTTC.

CDR3 nucleotides: TGCGCCAGCAGCCGGGGACAGACTCTGAACACTGAAGCTTTCTTT. Amino acids: CASSRGQTLNTEAFF. The chain combines TRBV5-1 with TRBJ1-1, with 7 bases identical to TRBD1. CDR3 size: 15 residues. After removal of 4 bases from V and 0 bases from J, the junction contained 6 bases not matched to a gene. Germline assignment: CDR1 SGHRS and CDR2 YFSETQ.

This rearrangement joins TRBV7-9 to TRBJ2-3; TRBD1 matches 10 bases. Unmatched junction bases numbered 6, after V lost 6 bases and J lost 0 bases. The germline CDR1 and CDR2 sequences are SEHNR and FQNEAQ (reference sequence). This CDR3 has 16 amino acids. The CDR3 DNA reads as TGTGCCAGCAGTCGCCGGACAGGGGGAAGCACAGATACGCAGTATTTT. Amino acids: CASSRRTGGSTDTQYF.

The chain employs TRBV28 and TRBJ2-1, with D possibly matching TRBD1 (6 bases). V was clipped by 3 bases and J by 2 bases, with 11 bases between them. CDR3 length equals 15 residues. Germline V lookup: CDR1 MDHEN, CDR2 SYDVKM. The DNA of the CDR3 is TGTGCCAGCAGTTTCTACAGGACAGCCTACAATGAGCAGTTCTTC. Its protein product is CASSFYRTAYNEQFF.

The chain employs TRBV7-9 and TRBJ1-1; D is undetermined. Germline CDR1 is SEHNR and CDR2 is FQNEAQ (reference sequence). CDR3 length: 12 residues. Trimming shortened V by 8 bases and J by 1 base, and 8 bases separated the two germline ends. The CDR3 coding sequence is TGTGCCAGCCGGGCGGGGAACACTGAAGCTTTCTTT. This gives the protein CASRAGNTEAFF.

This clone was counted only a few times. The chain recombines TRBV18 with TRBJ1-1; TRBD1 might be the D (5 bases). Looked up from germline, CDR1 is KGHSH and CDR2 is LQKENI. CDR3 size: 15 residues. Trimming left V 3 bases short and J 10 bases short, with 21 bases between. The CDR3 sequence is CASSPEDPTGQGAFF. CDR3 sequence (DNA): TGTGCCAGCTCACCCGAAGACCCGACCGGCCAGGGAGCTTTCTTT.

The rearrangement uses TRBV28 and TRBJ1-6, with 8 bases matching TRBD1. Germline V CDR1 and CDR2: MDHEN, SYDVKM. The J segment lost 0 bases and the V segment lost 5 bases, leaving 3 bases of the junction unmatched. The CDR3 totals 16 residues. CDR3 in amino acids: CASSGTGSSYNSPLHF. CDR3 nucleotides: TGTGCCAGCAGTGGGACAGGCAGCTCCTATAATTCACCCCTCCACTTT.

This chain joins TRBV11-1 and TRBJ2-7; 7 positions match TRBD1. After removal of 4 bases from V and 2 bases from J, the junction contained 8 bases not matched to a gene. Germline assignment: CDR1 SGHAT and CDR2 FQDESV (reference sequence). The CDR3 is 15 residues long. The CDR3 loop reads CASSSPGQAAYEQYF. Here the CDR3 DNA reads TGTGCCAGCAGCTCCCCCGGACAGGCGGCCTACGAGCAGTACTTC.

The chain links TRBV7-9 to TRBJ2-7; 8 bases fit TRBD1. Germline lookup yields CDR1 SEHNR and CDR2 FQNEAQ (reference sequence). J gave up 2 bases and V 6 bases, and 6 bases lay outside the gene matches. The CDR3 has 14 residues. This chain's CDR3 is CASRAGQGAYEQYF. CDR3 nucleotide sequence: TGTGCCAGCAGAGCCGGACAGGGAGCCTACGAGCAGTACTTC.

This clone was picked up a small number of times. Sequence at one end of the junction differs from germline and may be a read error. The chain employs TRBV11-2 and TRBJ1-1; D ambiguous. Germline V CDR1 and CDR2: SGHAT, FQNNGV. The CDR3 totals 14 residues. The DNA of the CDR3 is TGTGCCAGCAGCTTCTCGGGCGGGAACGCTGAAGCTTTCTTT. It specifies CASSFSGGNAEAFF.

The chain is built from TRBV29-1 and TRBJ2-1, with TRBD2 identical over 14 bases. The J segment lost 7 bases and the V segment lost 5 bases, leaving 10 bases of the junction unmatched. Germline V CDR1 and CDR2: SQVTM, ANQGSEA. This CDR3 is 16 amino acids long. For the CDR3, the DNA is TGCAGCGTTCCTAAGACTAGCGGGGGGGCTGTGAATGAGCAGTTCTTC. This codes for CSVPKTSGGAVNEQFF.

Remarks on this clone: The junction departs from the called germline gene at one end, perhaps through a read error. This chain links TRBV7-7 with TRBJ2-7; D perhaps matches TRBD1 (6 bases). The CDR3 has 15 residues. From germline, CDR1 is SSHAT and CDR2 FNYEAQ (reference sequence). CDR3 amino acids: CASSISDRIIDEQYF. The CDR3 nucleotides read TGTGCTAGCAGCATAAGCGACAGGATAATCGACGAGCAGTACTTC.

This clone has a single count. The J gene is TRBJ1-2, the V gene TRBV24-1, with 12 bases fitting TRBD1. CDR1 KGHDR and CDR2 SFDVKD come from the germline V gene. Unmatched junction bases numbered 3, after V lost 2 bases and J lost 6 bases. The CDR3 consists of 15 residues. In nucleotides, the CDR3 is TGTGCCACCAGTGATTCAGGGACAGGGGGCAATGGCTACACCTTC. Amino acids: CATSDSGTGGNGYTF.

The CDR3 spells CASSSGQGIVEQYF. The CDR3 nucleotides read TGTGCCAGCAGCTCCGGACAGGGTATTGTCGAGCAGTACTTC. The gene calls are TRBV7-9 and TRBJ2-7; TRBD1 matches at 8 bases. CDR3 length: 14 residues. Germline CDR1 SEHNR, CDR2 FQNEAQ (reference sequence). With V trimmed by 4 bases and J by 6 bases, 8 bases remained unmatched.

The chain employs TRBV7-2 and TRBJ2-7, with a weak D call TRBD2 (5 bases). This CDR3 has 13 residues. V dropped 1 base and J dropped 7 bases, with 11 bases sitting between them. Germline V lookup: CDR1 SGHTA, CDR2 FQGNSA. The CDR3, as DNA: TGTGCCAGCAGCTTAGAAAGAGGGCGTGAGCAGTACTTC. Translation gives CASSLERGREQYF. The entire variable domain, with the rest obtained from reference TRBV7-2 and TRBJ2-7, is as follows: GAGVSQSPSNKVTEKGKDVELRCDPISGHTALYWYRQSLGQGLEFLIYFQGNSAPDKSGLPSDRFSAERTGGSVSTLTIQRTQQEDSAVYLCASSLERGREQYFGPGTRLTVT.

The chain joins TRBV5-6 to TRBJ1-1, with 8 bases fitting TRBD1. Germline CDR1 reads SGHDT; CDR2 reads YYEEEE. This CDR3 comprises 14 residues. V lost 4 bases and J lost 5; bases outside the gene matches: 7. The CDR3 here is CASSRQGARTEAFF. CDR3 DNA sequence: TGTGCCAGCAGCAGGCAGGGGGCGCGGACTGAAGCTTTCTTT.

V is TRBV10-3 and J is TRBJ1-1, with D possibly being TRBD1 (6 bases). Germline V lookup: CDR1 ENHRY, CDR2 SYGVKD. The V end was cut by 0 bases, the J end by 1 base, with 9 bases between. CDR3 length equals 15 residues. The CDR3 loop reads CAISESRTENTEAFF. The CDR3 DNA reads TGTGCCATCAGTGAGTCGCGGACAGAGAACACTGAAGCTTTCTTT.

CDR3 sequence reads: CASSQGETMNTEAFF. The CDR3 DNA is TGCGCCAGCAGCCAAGGCGAAACCATGAACACTGAAGCTTTCTTT. This rearrangement joins TRBV4-1 to TRBJ1-1; D is uncertain. The CDR3 consists of 15 residues. V lost 1 base and J lost 0, with 9 bases in between. In germline, CDR1 is MGHRA, CDR2 YSYEKL.

The genes are TRBV19 and TRBJ1-4; 8 positions match TRBD1. The CDR3 length is 15 residues. Looked up from germline, CDR1 is LNHDA and CDR2 is SQIVND (reference sequence). J was trimmed by 3 bases and V by 4 bases; bases with no gene match: 4. The DNA for the CDR3 is TGTGCCAGTAGTACGCAGGGGGCCTCTAATGAAAAACTGTTTTTT. Translating it yields CASSTQGASNEKLFF.

This chain links TRBV27 with TRBJ1-5; 10 positions match TRBD1. The length of the CDR3 is 17 residues. CDR1 is MNHEY and CDR2 is SMNVEV in the germline V gene (reference sequence). V lost 5 bases to trimming and J lost 0 bases; unmatched junction nucleotides: 7. CDR3 nucleotide sequence: TGTGCCAGCAGTCCTCGGGACAGGGGTGATAGCAATCAGCCCCAGCATTTT. It specifies CASSPRDRGDSNQPQHF.

The chain employs TRBV28 and TRBJ1-4; 10 bases match TRBD1. From germline, CDR1 is MDHEN and CDR2 SYDVKM. With V trimmed by 2 bases and J by 5 bases, 2 bases remained unmatched. This CDR3 is built from 15 residues. The CDR3, as DNA: TGTGCCAGCAGTTTACCGGGACAGGGGAATGAAAAACTGTTTTTT. This encodes CASSLPGQGNEKLFF.

V usage is TRBV6-1 and J usage is TRBJ1-4; D may be TRBD1 (5 bases). Deletions cut 2 bases from V and 9 bases from J, with 16 bases between. CDR3 length equals 15 residues. Germline values: CDR1 MNHNS, CDR2 SASEGT. Here the CDR3 reads CASSEIDRSTQKLFF. As DNA, the CDR3 is TGTGCCAGCAGTGAAATCGACAGATCGACGCAAAAACTGTTTTTT.